This T cell receptor beta chain was retrieved from a study of OX40 agonist ivuxolimab in advanced cancers. The study in broad terms: Ivuxolimab, which targeted the costimulatory receptor OX40 (CD134), was an agonistic, fully human IgG2 monoclonal antibody. Intravenous ivuxolimab was administered to patients every 2 weeks at six dose levels: 0.01, 0.1, 0.3, 1.5, 3 and 10 mg/kg. The monotherapy dose-escalation portion (N ≈ 52 patients) of the phase I ivuxolimab trial is reported in the paper. Three dose-escalation patients achieved partial responses, one with hepatocellular carcinoma and two with cutaneous melanoma. The purpose of peripheral TCRbeta sequencing was to test whether ivuxolimab changed TCR sequence diversity and led to clonal T-cell expansion. Prior anti-PD-1, anti-PD-L1 or anti-CTLA-4 therapy was permitted, and checkpoint inhibitors had been received by roughly 40% of dose-escalation patients. In the dose-escalation cohort, 82.7% of patients were male, and the mean age was around 60 years, with a range of 23 to 79. Among the approximately 54 dose-escalation patients, some 20 had hepatocellular carcinoma, 15 or so melanoma, 9 renal cell carcinoma and 9 head and neck cancer.

Patients with autoimmune disease history or receiving systemic immunosuppression were excluded from the trial. Peripheral blood for TCR sequencing was collected from all dose cohorts at baseline, on cycle 4 day 1, and on cycle 7 day 1. The samples were drawn from a first-in-human, open-label, multicenter phase I dose-escalation trial of ivuxolimab. Adults with locally advanced or metastatic head and neck squamous cell, hepatocellular, melanoma or renal cell carcinoma were enrolled in the trial. CD4+ and CD8+ T cells were sorted separately from peripheral blood before TCR sequencing. Via the germline V gene, CDR1 is KGHSH and CDR2 LQKENI. There are 14 amino acids in the CDR3, from cysteine to phenylalanine inclusive. CDR3 DNA only is kept here, 42 bases in frame from base 1. On this clone itself: Its cognate antigen has yet to be identified. Mismatch with germline at one junction end may stem from a read error.

Genomic DNA was isolated from the sorted cells so that the TCRbeta CDR3 region could be sequenced. The immunoSEQ Assay was used to sequence the TCRbeta CDR3 regions. TCRdb holds this immuneACCESS table with in-frame rearrangements only. Some clones are missing; in checked studies, unresolved V genes explain under half, and the rest has no known cause. The sample table holds roughly 150,000 clones, of which 85% to 95% were seen once. Of the sample, around 0.31% falls within the top ten clones. Study-wide conclusions, independent of this receptor: After ivuxolimab, more expanded clones were found on average in CD8+ T cells than in CD4+ T cells. Low levels of normalized T-cell clonal expansion were also seen in some nonresponding patients. At doses of 0.1 to 3.0 mg/kg, clonal expansion of both CD4+ and CD8+ T cells in blood was seen between baseline and week 6. Partial responders in the 0.1-3.0 mg/kg groups had among the lowest normalized peripheral clonal expansion, especially among CD8+ T cells. The antigen specificity of the peripheral T cells that underwent clonal expansion was not determined.

The sequence is built from TRBV18 and TRBJ1-5; TRBD1 agrees with 7 junctional bases. Sequencing was performed on CD4+ or CD8+ T cells sorted from blood, taken in a trial of the OX40 agonist ivuxolimab. The TCR was taken from an adult with an advanced solid tumor such as melanoma, head and neck, liver or kidney cancer. The DNA sequence is given as TGTGCCAGCTCGCCACAGGGGCAAGATCAGCCCCAGCATTTT. Translated, it reads CASSPQGQDQPQHF.